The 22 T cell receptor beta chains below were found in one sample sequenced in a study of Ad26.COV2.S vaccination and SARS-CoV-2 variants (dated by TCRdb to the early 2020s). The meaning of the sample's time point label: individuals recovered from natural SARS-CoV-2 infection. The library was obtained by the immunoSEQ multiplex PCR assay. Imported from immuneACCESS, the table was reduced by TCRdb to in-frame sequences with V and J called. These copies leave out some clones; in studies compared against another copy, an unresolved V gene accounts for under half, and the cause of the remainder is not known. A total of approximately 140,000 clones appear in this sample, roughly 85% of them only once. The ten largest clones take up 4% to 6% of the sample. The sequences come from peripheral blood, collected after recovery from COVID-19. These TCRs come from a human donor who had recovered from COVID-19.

In nucleotides, the CDR3 is TGTGCCAGCAGCGGCCAAGGGACTAGTGGGGGAGATACGCAGTATTTT. Its translation is CASSGQGTSGGDTQYF. The genes are TRBV9 and TRBJ2-3; 8 nucleotides line up with TRBD2. Germline trimming cut 3 bases from V and 5 bases from J; bases unmatched to any gene: 11. Per germline, CDR1 SGDLS and CDR2 YYNGEE. CDR3 length equals 16 residues.

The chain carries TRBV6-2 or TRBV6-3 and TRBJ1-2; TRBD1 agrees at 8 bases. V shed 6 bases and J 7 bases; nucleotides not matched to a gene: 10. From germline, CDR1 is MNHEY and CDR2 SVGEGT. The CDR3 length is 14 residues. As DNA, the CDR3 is TGTGCCAGCAGCCAACTCGGACAGGGCGTTGGCTACACCTTC. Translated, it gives CASSQLGQGVGYTF.

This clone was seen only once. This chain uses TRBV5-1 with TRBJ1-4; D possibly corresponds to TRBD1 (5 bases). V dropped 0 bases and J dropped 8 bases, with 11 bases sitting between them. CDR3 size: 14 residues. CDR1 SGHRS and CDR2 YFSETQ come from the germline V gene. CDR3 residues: CASSLAGGREKLFF. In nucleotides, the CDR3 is TGCGCCAGCAGCTTGGCCGGGGGAAGGGAAAAACTGTTTTTT.

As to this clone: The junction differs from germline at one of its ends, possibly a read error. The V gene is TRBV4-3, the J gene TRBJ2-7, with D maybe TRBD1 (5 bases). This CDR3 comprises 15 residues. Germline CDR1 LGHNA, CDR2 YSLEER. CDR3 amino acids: CASSQEQAGSFEQYF. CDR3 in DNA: TGCGCCAGCAGCCAAGAACAGGCAGGCTCCTTCGAGCAGTACTTC.

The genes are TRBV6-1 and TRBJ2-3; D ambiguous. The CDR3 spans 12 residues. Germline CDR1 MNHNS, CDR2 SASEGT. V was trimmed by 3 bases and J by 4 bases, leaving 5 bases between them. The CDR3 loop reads CASSESSDTQYF. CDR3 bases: TGTGCCAGCAGTGAGTCCTCAGATACGCAGTATTTT.

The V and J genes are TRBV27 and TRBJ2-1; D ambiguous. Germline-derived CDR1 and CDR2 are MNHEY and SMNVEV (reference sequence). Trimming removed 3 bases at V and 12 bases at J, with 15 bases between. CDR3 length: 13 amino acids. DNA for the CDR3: TGTGCCAGCAGTTTGCAAGGGTGGGTAGGGCAGTTCTTC. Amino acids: CASSLQGWVGQFF.

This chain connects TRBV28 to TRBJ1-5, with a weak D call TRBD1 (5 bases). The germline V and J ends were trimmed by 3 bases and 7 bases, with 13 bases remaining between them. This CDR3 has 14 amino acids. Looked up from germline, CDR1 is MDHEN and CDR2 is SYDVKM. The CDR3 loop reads CASSFRTPQQPQHF. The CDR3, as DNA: TGTGCCAGCAGTTTCCGGACACCCCAACAGCCCCAGCATTTT.

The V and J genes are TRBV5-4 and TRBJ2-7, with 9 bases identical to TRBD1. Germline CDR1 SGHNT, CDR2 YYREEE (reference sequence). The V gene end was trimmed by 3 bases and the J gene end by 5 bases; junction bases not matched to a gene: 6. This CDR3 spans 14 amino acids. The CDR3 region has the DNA TGTGCCAGCAGCTATGATGACAGGGGGAACGAGCAGTACTTC. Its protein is CASSYDDRGNEQYF.

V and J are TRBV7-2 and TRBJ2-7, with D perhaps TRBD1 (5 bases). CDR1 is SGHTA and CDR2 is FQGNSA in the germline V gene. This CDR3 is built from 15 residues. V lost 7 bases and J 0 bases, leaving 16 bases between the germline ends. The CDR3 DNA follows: TGTGCCAGCATCATCACAGGTATGAGCTCCTACGAGCAGTACTTC. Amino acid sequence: CASIITGMSSYEQYF.

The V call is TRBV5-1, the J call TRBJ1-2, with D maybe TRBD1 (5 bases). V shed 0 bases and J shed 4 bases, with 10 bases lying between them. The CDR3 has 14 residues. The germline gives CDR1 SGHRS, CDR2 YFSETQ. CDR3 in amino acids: CASSLDGGPYGYTF. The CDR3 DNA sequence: TGCGCCAGCAGCTTGGATGGGGGTCCCTATGGCTACACCTTC. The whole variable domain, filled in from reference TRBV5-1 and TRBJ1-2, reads KAGVTQTPRYLIKTRGQQVTLSCSPISGHRSVSWYQQTPGQGLQFLFEYFSETQRNKGNFPGRFSGRQFSNSRSEMNVSTLELGDSALYLCASSLDGGPYGYTFGSGTRLTVV.

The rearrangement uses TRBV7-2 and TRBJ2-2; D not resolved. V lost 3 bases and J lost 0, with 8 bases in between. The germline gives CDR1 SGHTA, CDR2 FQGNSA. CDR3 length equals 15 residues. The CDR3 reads CASSLTWANTGELFF. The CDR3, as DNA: TGTGCCAGCAGCTTGACCTGGGCGAACACCGGGGAGCTGTTTTTT.

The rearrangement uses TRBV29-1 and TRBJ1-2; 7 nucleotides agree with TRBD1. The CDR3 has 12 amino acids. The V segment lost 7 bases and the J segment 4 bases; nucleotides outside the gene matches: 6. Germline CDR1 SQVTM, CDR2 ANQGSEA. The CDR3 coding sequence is TGCAGCGGAGTGACAGGGACCTATGGCTACACCTTC. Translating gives CSGVTGTYGYTF.

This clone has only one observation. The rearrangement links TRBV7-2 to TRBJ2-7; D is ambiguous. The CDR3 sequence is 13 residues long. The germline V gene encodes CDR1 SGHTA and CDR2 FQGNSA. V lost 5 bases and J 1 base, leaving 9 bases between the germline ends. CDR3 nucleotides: TGTGCCAGCAGCCAGGATCTTTCCTACGAGCAGTACTTC. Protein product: CASSQDLSYEQYF.

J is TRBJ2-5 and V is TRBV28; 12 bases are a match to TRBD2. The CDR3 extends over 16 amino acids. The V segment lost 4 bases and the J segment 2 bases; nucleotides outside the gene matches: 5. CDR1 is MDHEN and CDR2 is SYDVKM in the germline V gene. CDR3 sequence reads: CASSYLTSGRQETQYF. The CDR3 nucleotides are TGTGCCAGCAGTTACCTGACTAGCGGGAGACAAGAGACCCAGTACTTC.

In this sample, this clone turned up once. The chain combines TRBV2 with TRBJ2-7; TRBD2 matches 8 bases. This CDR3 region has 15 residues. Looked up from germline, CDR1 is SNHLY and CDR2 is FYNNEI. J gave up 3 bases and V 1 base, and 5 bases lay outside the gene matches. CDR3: CASSEGTSGGYEQYF. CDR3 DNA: TGTGCCAGCAGTGAAGGTACTAGCGGAGGCTACGAGCAGTACTTC. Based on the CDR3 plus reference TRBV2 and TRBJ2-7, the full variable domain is EPEVTQTPSHQVTQMGQEVILRCVPISNHLYFYWYRQILGQKVEFLVSFYNNEISEKSEIFDDQFSVERPDGSNFTLKIRSTKLEDSAMYFCASSEGTSGGYEQYFGPGTRLTVT.

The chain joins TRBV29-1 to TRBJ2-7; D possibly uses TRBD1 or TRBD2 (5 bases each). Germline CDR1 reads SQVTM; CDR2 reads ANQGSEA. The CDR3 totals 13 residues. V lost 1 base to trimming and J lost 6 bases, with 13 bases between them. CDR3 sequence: CSVEGFGGSEQYF. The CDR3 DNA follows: TGCAGCGTTGAAGGATTTGGGGGTTCCGAGCAGTACTTC.

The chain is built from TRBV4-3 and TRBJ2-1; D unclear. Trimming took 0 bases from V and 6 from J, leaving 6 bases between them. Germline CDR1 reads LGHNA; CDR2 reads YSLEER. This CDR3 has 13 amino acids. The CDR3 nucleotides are TGCGCCAGCAGCCAAGATACCACCAATGAGCAGTTCTTC. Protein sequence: CASSQDTTNEQFF.

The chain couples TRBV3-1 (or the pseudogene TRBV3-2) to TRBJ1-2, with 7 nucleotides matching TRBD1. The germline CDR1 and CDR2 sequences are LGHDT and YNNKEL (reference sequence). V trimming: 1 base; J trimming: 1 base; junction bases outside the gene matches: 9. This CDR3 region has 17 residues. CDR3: CASSQVLGGAGNYGYTF. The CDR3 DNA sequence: TGTGCCAGCAGCCAAGTATTAGGGGGCGCGGGTAACTATGGCTACACCTTC.

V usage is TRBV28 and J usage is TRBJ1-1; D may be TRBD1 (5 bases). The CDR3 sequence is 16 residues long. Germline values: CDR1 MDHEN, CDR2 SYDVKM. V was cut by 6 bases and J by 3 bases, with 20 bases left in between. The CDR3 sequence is CASRHSGTGRDTEAFF. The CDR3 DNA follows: TGTGCCAGCAGACACTCCGGGACCGGGAGGGACACTGAAGCTTTCTTT.

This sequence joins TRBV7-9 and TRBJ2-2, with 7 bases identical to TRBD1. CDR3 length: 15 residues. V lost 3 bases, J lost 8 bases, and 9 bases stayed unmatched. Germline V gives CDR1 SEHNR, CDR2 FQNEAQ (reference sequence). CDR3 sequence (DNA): TGTGCCAGCAGCTTTCAAGTAACAGGGGAAGGGGAGCTGTTTTTT. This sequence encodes CASSFQVTGEGELFF.

Written as DNA, the CDR3 is TGTGCCAGCAGTCTAAGCTCCTACGAGCAGTACTTC. Its translation is CASSLSSYEQYF. J is TRBJ2-7 and V is TRBV6-6; D is unresolved. This CDR3 comprises 12 residues. Looked up from germline, CDR1 is MNHNY and CDR2 is SVGAGI (reference sequence). Trimming left V 5 bases short and J 0 bases short, with 5 bases between.

CDR3: CASSLIRSGNTIYF. The CDR3 DNA follows: TGTGCCAGCAGCTTAATCAGATCGGGGAACACCATATATTTT. V gene TRBV11-2 combines with J gene TRBJ1-3, with D uncertain. This CDR3 contains 14 residues. The V gene's germline CDR1 is SGHAT and CDR2 FQNNGV. V gave up 2 bases and J gave up 7 bases, with 12 bases separating them.